This T cell receptor beta chain was sequenced in a study of CD8 T cells in Susac syndrome. The CDR3 consists of 15 residues. J lost 8 bases, V lost 5 bases, and 15 bases had no gene match. Germline CDR1 and CDR2: DFQATT and SNEGSKA (reference sequence). Regarding the study as a whole: CD8+ clones in Susac expanded most in TEMRA cells and active patients.

Concerning this clonotype: Its cognate antigen is unknown.

RNA was extracted with the RNeasy kit, and a quantity of about 0.45 to 1 ug was reverse transcribed using random hexamers. TCR beta CDR3 was amplified by immunoSEQ multiplex PCR. This amplification extended across 54 Vbeta and 13 Jbeta segments. Each CDR3 protein is one row after TCRdb ran MiXCR on the immunoSEQ multiplex PCR reads. The sample carries 65,000 to 85,000 distinct CDR3 sequences, roughly 92% recorded once. The V and J genes are TRBV20-1 and TRBJ1-2, with 9 bases that match TRBD1. This receptor was taken from a human donor with Susac syndrome. Sequencing was carried out using CD8+ T cells from PBMCs. The CDR3 bases are TGCAGTGCTGACCGACGGGACAGGGTTAGAGGGGGCTACACCTTC. Its protein is CSADRRDRVRGGYTF.